This TCR beta chain was sequenced during a study of patients and donors after allogeneic stem cell transplantation. TCRdb fed the RT-PCR reads into MiXCR, producing one record per CDR3 protein. The table includes about 110,000 distinct CDR3 sequences, around 36% detected once. The sequencing sample was made of blood, either unsorted or a sorted T cell fraction (not recorded which). This TCR came from a human donor who was either an allogeneic HSCT recipient or a stem cell or donor lymphocyte infusion donor (not recorded which). It is not recorded whose cells these are; they may come from a transplant donor.

CDR3: CASRGGRAVNTEAFF. The CDR3, as DNA: TGTGCCAGTAGGGGCGGAAGGGCGGTGAACACTGAAGCTTTCTTT. The chain recombines TRBV19 with TRBJ1-1; D is ambiguous. CDR3 length equals 15 residues. Trimming took 6 bases from V and 0 from J, leaving 14 bases between them. Germline V gives CDR1 LNHDA, CDR2 SQIVND (reference sequence).